This passage covers 7 T cell receptor beta chains from one sample sequenced in a study of control samples from healthy donors and cancer patients. Method: immunoSEQ multiplex PCR; TCRdb's copy keeps in-frame clones and lacks some. The sample lists approximately 60,000 clones, roughly 85% occurring once. Sequenced sample: blood. All receptors derive from a man aged 35-49 years in good health.

This sequence joins TRBV11-2 and TRBJ1-2, with D unclear. V was shortened by 5 bases and J by 2 bases, with 6 bases between the two germline ends. Germline lookup yields CDR1 SGHAT and CDR2 FQNNGV. This CDR3 comprises 12 residues. The CDR3 DNA is TGTGCCAGCAGCCCCGTCAACTATGGCTACACCTTC. Its translation: CASSPVNYGYTF.

This chain joins TRBV7-9 and TRBJ1-1; D gene uncertain. V was cut by 3 bases and J by 0 bases, with 8 bases left in between. CDR1 is SEHNR and CDR2 is FQNEAQ in the germline V gene (reference sequence). The CDR3 runs 14 residues. The CDR3 reads CASSFGRMNTEAFF. The CDR3 DNA reads as TGTGCCAGCAGCTTTGGGCGGATGAACACTGAAGCTTTCTTT.

Judged by abundance, this clone is medium-sized. For the CDR3, the DNA is TGTGCCAGCAGCTTGTCGGGGTTCGGGAGCAATCAGCCCCAGCATTTT. The encoded protein is CASSLSGFGSNQPQHF. The rearrangement joins TRBV7-9 to TRBJ1-5; no firm D call. With 3 bases removed from V and 1 base from J, the gap between germline ends came to 13 bases. CDR1 is SEHNR and CDR2 is FQNEAQ in the germline V gene (reference sequence). The CDR3 spans 16 residues. The full variable domain, its missing parts supplied by reference TRBV7-9 and TRBJ1-5, is DTGVSQNPRHKITKRGQNVTFRCDPISEHNRLYWYRQTLGQGPEFLTYFQNEAQLEKSRLLSDRFSAERPKGSFSTLEIQRTEQGDSAMYLCASSLSGFGSNQPQHFGDGTRLSIL.

DNA of the CDR3: TGTGCCACCACCTCCCGGGACAGGACGAACACTGAAGCTTTCTTT. The encoded protein is CATTSRDRTNTEAFF. V and J are TRBV19 and TRBJ1-1; TRBD1 agrees at 8 bases. J lost 1 base, V lost 10 bases, and 11 bases had no gene match. The germline V gene encodes CDR1 LNHDA and CDR2 SQIVND (reference sequence). This CDR3 region has 15 residues.

The rearrangement links TRBV6-6 to TRBJ2-7, with D possibly TRBD2 on 6 matching bases. The CDR3 loop spans 14 amino acids. Trimming pared 0 bases from V and 3 bases from J, leaving 9 bases between. CDR1 is MNHNY and CDR2 is SVGAGI in the germline V gene (reference sequence). CDR3 sequence: CASSYSGGIYEQYF. As DNA, the CDR3 is TGTGCCAGCAGTTACTCTGGAGGGATCTACGAGCAGTACTTC.

This rearrangement joins TRBV5-1 to TRBJ2-3; TRBD2 agrees at 11 bases. The CDR3 length is 15 residues. The J segment lost 2 bases and the V segment lost 6 bases, leaving 5 bases of the junction unmatched. In germline, CDR1 is SGHRS, CDR2 YFSETQ. CDR3 sequence (DNA): TGCGCCAGCACGGAACTAGCGGGGGTCACAGATACGCAGTATTTT. It yields the protein CASTELAGVTDTQYF.

The CDR3 bases are TGTGCCAGCAGCCAAGGTAGCGGGGGGGCCTTTGGCACAGATACGCAGTATTTT. Protein product: CASSQGSGGAFGTDTQYF. The rearrangement joins TRBV7-6 to TRBJ2-3; 11 bases are a match to TRBD2. CDR1 is SGHVS and CDR2 is FNYEAQ in the germline V gene. The V segment lost 5 bases and the J segment 1 base; nucleotides outside the gene matches: 11. The CDR3 is made up of 18 amino acids.